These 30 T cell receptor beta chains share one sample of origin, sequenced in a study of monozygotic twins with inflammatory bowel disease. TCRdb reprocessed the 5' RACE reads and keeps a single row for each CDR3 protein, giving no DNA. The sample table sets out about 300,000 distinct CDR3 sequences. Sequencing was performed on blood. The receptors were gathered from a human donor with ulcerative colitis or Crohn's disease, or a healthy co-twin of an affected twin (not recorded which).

CDR3: CASSPRLAQETQYF. The gene calls are TRBV19 and TRBJ2-5. Looked up from germline, CDR1 is LNHDA and CDR2 is SQIVND (reference sequence). The CDR3 sequence is 14 residues long. The whole variable domain, remainder taken from reference TRBV19 and TRBJ2-5, is DGGITQSPKYLFRKEGQNVTLSCEQNLNHDAMYWYRQDPGQGLRLIYYSQIVNDFQKGDIAEGYSVSREKKESFPLTVTSAQKNPTAFYLCASSPRLAQETQYFGPGTRLLVL.

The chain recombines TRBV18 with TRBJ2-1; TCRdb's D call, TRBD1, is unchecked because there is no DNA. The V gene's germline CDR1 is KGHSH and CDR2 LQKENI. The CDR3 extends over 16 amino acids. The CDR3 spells CASSPGDRGSYNEQFF.

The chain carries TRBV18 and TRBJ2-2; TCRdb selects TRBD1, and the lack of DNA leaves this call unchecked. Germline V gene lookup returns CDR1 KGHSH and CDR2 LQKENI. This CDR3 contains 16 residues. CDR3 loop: CASSPERAGQTGELFF. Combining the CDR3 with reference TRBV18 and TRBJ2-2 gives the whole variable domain NAGVMQNPRHLVRRRGQEARLRCSPMKGHSHVYWYRQLPEEGLKFMVYLQKENIIDESGMPKERFSAEFPKEGPSILRIQQVVRGDSAAYFCASSPERAGQTGELFFGEGSRLTVL.

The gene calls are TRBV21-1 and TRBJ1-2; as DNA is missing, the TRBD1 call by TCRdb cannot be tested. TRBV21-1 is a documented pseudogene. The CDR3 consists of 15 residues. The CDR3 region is CASSKVDRGNYGYTF.

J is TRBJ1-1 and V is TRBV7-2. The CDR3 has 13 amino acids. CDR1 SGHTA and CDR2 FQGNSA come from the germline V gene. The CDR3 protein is CASSLEASTEAFF.

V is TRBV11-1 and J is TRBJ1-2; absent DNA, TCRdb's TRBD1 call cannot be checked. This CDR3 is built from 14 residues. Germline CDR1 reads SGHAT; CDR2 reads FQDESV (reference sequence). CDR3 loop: CASSPATGGYGYTF.

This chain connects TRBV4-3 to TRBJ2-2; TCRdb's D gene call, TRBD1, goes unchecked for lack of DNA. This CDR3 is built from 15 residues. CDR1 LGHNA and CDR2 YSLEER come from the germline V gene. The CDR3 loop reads CASSQGGQGSGELFF.

The CDR3 reads CASSALEGGVETQYF. The chain employs TRBV7-2 and TRBJ2-5; without DNA, the TCRdb call of TRBD1 cannot be checked. The CDR3 has 15 amino acids. Per germline, CDR1 SGHTA and CDR2 FQGNSA. The full variable domain, with the rest looked up from reference TRBV7-2 and TRBJ2-5, is GAGVSQSPSNKVTEKGKDVELRCDPISGHTALYWYRQSLGQGLEFLIYFQGNSAPDKSGLPSDRFSAERTGGSVSTLTIQRTQQEDSAVYLCASSALEGGVETQYFGPGTRLLVL.

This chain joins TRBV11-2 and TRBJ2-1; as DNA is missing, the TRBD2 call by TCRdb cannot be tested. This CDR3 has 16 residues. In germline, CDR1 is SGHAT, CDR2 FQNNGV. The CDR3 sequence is CASSLGGGGALYEQFF.

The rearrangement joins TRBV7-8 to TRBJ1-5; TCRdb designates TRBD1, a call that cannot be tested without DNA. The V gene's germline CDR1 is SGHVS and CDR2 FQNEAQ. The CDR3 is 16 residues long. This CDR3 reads CASSLKTGAVNQPQHF.

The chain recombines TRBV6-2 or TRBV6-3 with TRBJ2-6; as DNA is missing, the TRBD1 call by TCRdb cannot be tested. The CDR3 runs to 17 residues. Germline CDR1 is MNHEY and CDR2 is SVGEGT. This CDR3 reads CASRDDRGRRGANVLTF.

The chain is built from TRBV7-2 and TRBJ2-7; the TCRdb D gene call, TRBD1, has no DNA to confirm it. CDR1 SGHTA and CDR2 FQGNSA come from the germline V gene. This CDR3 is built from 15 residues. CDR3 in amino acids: CASSLDGTVAYEQYF.

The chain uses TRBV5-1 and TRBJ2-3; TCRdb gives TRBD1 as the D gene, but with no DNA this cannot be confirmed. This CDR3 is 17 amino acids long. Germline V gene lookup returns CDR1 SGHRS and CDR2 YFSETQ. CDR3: CASSATPPGTSSDTQYF.

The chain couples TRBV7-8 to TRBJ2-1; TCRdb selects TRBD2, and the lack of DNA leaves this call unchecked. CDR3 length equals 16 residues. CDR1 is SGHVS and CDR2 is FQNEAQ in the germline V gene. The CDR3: CASSPLSGRADNEQFF.

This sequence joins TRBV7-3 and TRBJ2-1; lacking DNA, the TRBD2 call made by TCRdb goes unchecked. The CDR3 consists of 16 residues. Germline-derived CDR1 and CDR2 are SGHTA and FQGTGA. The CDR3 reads CASSVTSGGVYNEQFF.

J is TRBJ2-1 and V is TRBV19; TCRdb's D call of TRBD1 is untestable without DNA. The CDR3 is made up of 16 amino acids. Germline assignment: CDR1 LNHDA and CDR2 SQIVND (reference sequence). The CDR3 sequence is CASSTPDSPGSNEQFF.

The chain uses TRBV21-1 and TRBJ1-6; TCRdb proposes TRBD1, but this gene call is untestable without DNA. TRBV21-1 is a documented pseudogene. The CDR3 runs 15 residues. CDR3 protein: CASSLRDSLNSPLHF.

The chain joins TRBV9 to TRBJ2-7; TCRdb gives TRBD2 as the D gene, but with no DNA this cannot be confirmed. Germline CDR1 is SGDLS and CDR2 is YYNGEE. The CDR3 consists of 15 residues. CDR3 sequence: CASSEGGTVTYEQYF.

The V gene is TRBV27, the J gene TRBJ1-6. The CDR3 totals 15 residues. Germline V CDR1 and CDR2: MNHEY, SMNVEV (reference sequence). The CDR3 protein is CASSLLAVYNSPLHF.

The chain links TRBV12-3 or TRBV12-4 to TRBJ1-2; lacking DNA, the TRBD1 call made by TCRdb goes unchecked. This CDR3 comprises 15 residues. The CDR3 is CASTPGVLANYGYTF.

CDR3: CASSSRGSGYNSPLHF. The rearrangement links TRBV12-3 or TRBV12-4 to TRBJ1-6. The CDR3 consists of 16 residues.

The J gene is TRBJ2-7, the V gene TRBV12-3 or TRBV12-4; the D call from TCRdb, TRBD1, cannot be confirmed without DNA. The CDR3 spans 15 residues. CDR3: CAGTHRDVYFYEQYF.

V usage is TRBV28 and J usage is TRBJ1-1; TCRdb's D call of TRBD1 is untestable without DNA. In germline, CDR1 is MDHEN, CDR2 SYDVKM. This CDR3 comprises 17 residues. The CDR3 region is CASSLTQGAGANTEAFF.

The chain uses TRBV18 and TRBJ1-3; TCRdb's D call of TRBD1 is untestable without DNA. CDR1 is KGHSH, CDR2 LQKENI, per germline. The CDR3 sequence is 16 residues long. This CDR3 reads CASSRSGRGSGNTIYF.

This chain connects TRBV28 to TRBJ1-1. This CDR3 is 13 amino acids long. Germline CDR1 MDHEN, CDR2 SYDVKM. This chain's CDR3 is CASQIHVGTEAFF.

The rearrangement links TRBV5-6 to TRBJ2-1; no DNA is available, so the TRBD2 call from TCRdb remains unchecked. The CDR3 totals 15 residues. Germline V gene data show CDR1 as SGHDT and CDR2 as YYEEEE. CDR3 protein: CASSPPGLVGNEQFF.

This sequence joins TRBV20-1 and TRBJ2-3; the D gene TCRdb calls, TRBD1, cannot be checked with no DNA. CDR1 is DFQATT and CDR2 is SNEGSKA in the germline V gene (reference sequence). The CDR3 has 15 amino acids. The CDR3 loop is CSANPPGTPPDTQYF.

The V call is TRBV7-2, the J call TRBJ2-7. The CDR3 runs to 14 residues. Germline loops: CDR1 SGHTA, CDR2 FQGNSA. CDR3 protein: CASSFKGGSWEQYF. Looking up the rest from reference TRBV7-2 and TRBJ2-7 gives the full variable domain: GAGVSQSPSNKVTEKGKDVELRCDPISGHTALYWYRQSLGQGLEFLIYFQGNSAPDKSGLPSDRFSAERTGGSVSTLTIQRTQQEDSAVYLCASSFKGGSWEQYFGPGTRLTVT.

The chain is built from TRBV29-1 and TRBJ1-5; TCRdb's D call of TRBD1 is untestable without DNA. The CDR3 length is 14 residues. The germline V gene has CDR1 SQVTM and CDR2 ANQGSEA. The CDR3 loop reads CSATGTGVNQPQHF. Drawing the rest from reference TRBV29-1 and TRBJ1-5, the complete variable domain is SAVISQKPSRDICQRGTSLTIQCQVDSQVTMMFWYRQQPGQSLTLIATANQGSEATYESGFVIDKFPISRPNLTFSTLTVSNMSPEDSSIYLCSATGTGVNQPQHFGDGTRLSIL.

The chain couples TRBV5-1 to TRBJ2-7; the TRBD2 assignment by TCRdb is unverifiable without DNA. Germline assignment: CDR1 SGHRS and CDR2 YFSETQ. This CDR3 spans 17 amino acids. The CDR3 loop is CASSLESSGGVTYEQYF.